The TCR beta chain described here comes from a study of early T cells in non-severe SARS-CoV-2 infection (dated by TCRdb to 2020 to 2023). Notes on the research overall: Because TCR sequencing was done on bulk RNA from unsorted whole blood, the alpha and beta chains could not be paired.

Only a few counts were recorded for this clonotype. The specificity of this receptor is unknown. Within one base of it there is no much larger clone, and no base qualities were kept. The paper as a whole reports these results and caveats: VDJdb matching was skewed toward anti-spike CD8 responses and likely underestimated virus-specific expansions by missing private and CD4 specificities.

A case-control design nested within a healthcare worker cohort in London, UK, was used, with weekly nasopharyngeal swab PCR tests and blood sampling performed. Between 23 and 31 March 2020, the week of the UK lockdown, healthcare workers were enrolled and then followed up weekly for as long as 16 weeks. Library prep was done by 5' RACE. This sample was sequenced with a NextSeq 500. Unique molecular identifiers were attached to individual cDNA molecules in the TCR library protocol so that sequencing error and PCR bias could be corrected. TCR alpha and beta chains were both sequenced, and the abundances of alpha and beta sequences in each sample were closely correlated with each other. The published analysis was carried out like this. Decombinator V4 was used to annotate TCR sequences for V gene, J gene and CDR3. TCRs were defined as expanded if a significant change between any two time points was detected under a Poisson model with p below 0.0001. TCR abundances were normalised to the total number of TCRs sequenced per sample and expressed as counts per million. TRAV1-2 paired with TRAJ12, TRAJ20 or TRAJ33 defined MAIT TCRs, while TRAV10 paired with TRAJ18 defined iNKT TCRs. A search of VDJdb, accessed on 1 November 2021, was run for TCRs annotated to CMV, EBV and SARS-CoV-2, with TCRs annotated for multiple antigens excluded. TCRdb reran the public reads through fastp at Q25 and MiXCR, keeping productive beta chains. Each CDR3 protein appears once, grouped with its most common genes and DNA. The V and J calls come from TCRdb's annotation, not from the publication. This sample lists some 78,000 distinct CDR3 sequences; about 13% were detected once. Roughly 6% of the sample belongs to the ten largest clones.

The cysteine opens and the phenylalanine closes a CDR3 of 14 amino acids. The kept DNA is CDR3 alone, 42 bases in frame from the first base. V ends up 7 bases short and J 0 bases short, with an unmatched junction base count of 7. CDR1 is given as GTSNPN and CDR2 as SVGIG, both from the germline V gene (reference sequence). The receptor comes from an adult who was a healthcare worker with PCR-confirmed SARS-CoV-2 infection or an uninfected control (not recorded which). Material for sequencing was whole blood. This receptor chain uses TRBV30 and TRBJ1-2, with 8 bases matching TRBD1. The CDR3 amino acid sequence is: CASIRTGTNYGYTF. In nucleotide form, the sequence is TGTGCCTCCATTCGGACAGGGACTAACTATGGCTACACCTTC.